This entry lists 30 T cell receptor beta chains sequenced from one sample in a study of cytomegalovirus exposure and HLA in healthy donors. Primers: 60 Vbeta forward and 13 Jbeta reverse. Measured with immunoSEQ multiplex PCR; TCRdb has only the in-frame clones, and not every one. The sample comprises about 200,000 clones, 60% to 85% of which are singletons, and 15% to 17% rests with the top ten. The sequenced material came from PBMCs. The source of these receptors is a man aged 35-49 years in good health and CMV-seronegative.

This chain connects TRBV10-1 to TRBJ2-4; 8 positions agree with TRBD2. J gave up 1 base and V 0 bases, and 5 bases lay outside the gene matches. The CDR3 consists of 17 residues. Germline V lookup: CDR1 WNHNN, CDR2 SYGVQD (reference sequence). CDR3 amino acids: CASSESRTSRAKNIQYF. CDR3 sequence (DNA): TGCGCCAGCAGTGAGTCTAGGACTAGCAGGGCCAAAAACATTCAGTACTTC.

This chain joins TRBV5-6 and TRBJ2-7; 7 bases align to TRBD2. The CDR3 spans 14 residues. The J segment lost 6 bases and the V segment lost 0 bases, leaving 6 bases of the junction unmatched. CDR1 is SGHDT, CDR2 YYEEEE, per germline. The CDR3 nucleotides read TGTGCCAGCAGCTTGGGACTAGCTTTGGGCGAGCAGTACTTC. This gives the protein CASSLGLALGEQYF.

The genes are TRBV7-9 and TRBJ2-7; D might be TRBD1 (5 bases). The ends were cut back, 5 bases at V and 6 bases at J, with 17 bases in the middle. The germline CDR1 and CDR2 sequences are SEHNR and FQNEAQ (reference sequence). This CDR3 is 14 amino acids long. The CDR3 protein is CASSPRQGVSEQYF. CDR3 nucleotides: TGTGCCAGCAGCCCTAGACAAGGGGTCAGCGAGCAGTACTTC.

This sequence joins TRBV28 and TRBJ1-6; the D is unclear. V lost 2 bases and J 7 bases, leaving 15 bases between the germline ends. The CDR3 has 16 amino acids. The germline gives CDR1 MDHEN, CDR2 SYDVKM. The CDR3 region is CASSLDHQRLNSPLHF. The CDR3 DNA follows: TGTGCCAGCAGTTTAGATCATCAGCGTCTCAATTCACCCCTCCACTTT. The variable domain in full, completed from reference TRBV28 and TRBJ1-6, reads DVKVTQSSRYLVKRTGEKVFLECVQDMDHENMFWYRQDPGLGLRLIYFSYDVKMKEKGDIPEGYSVSREKKERFSLILESASTNQTSMYLCASSLDHQRLNSPLHFGNGTRLTVT.

The J gene is TRBJ1-1, the V gene TRBV15, with TRBD1 matching over 12 bases. The CDR3 has 18 residues. CDR1 and CDR2 from the germline V gene are LNHNV and YYDKDF (reference sequence). V was clipped by 5 bases and J by 6 bases; unmatched bases: 16. The chain's CDR3 is CATSLPPGTGGANAEAFF. The CDR3 DNA reads as TGTGCCACCAGCCTACCTCCTGGGACAGGGGGCGCAAACGCTGAAGCTTTCTTT. The variable domain in full, with the rest retrieved from reference TRBV15 and TRBJ1-1, is DAMVIQNPRYQVTQFGKPVTLSCSQTLNHNVMYWYQQKSSQAPKLLFHYYDKDFNNEADTPDNFQSRRPNTSFCFLDIRSPGLGDTAMYLCATSLPPGTGGANAEAFFGQGTRLTVV.

In the case of this clone: At one end, the junction sequence differs from germline, possibly due to a read error. The chain is built from TRBV7-3 and TRBJ2-3; 8 bases line up with TRBD2. The CDR3 loop spans 15 amino acids. In germline, CDR1 is SGHTA, CDR2 FQGTGA. The CDR3 region is CASSLTRTSRDTQYF. The CDR3 DNA follows: TGTGCCAGCAGCTTAACGAGGACTAGCAGAGATACGCAGTATTTT.

J is TRBJ2-5 and V is TRBV9, with D possibly matching TRBD2 (6 bases). The germline V gene encodes CDR1 SGDLS and CDR2 YYNGEE. The CDR3 covers 15 residues. V was cut by 4 bases and J by 2 bases, with 15 bases left in between. This CDR3 reads CASSSGGVGQETQYF. In DNA form, the CDR3 reads TGTGCCAGCAGCTCCGGGGGAGTAGGGCAAGAGACCCAGTACTTC.

With respect to this clone: Mismatch with germline at one junction end may stem from a read error. The chain uses TRBV7-3 and TRBJ1-2, with TRBD1 matching over 9 bases. The CDR3 runs to 17 residues. Germline-derived CDR1 and CDR2 are SGHTA and FQGTGA. This CDR3 is CSSSTAGTGIGMVGYTF. The CDR3 DNA reads as TGTTCCAGCAGCACCGCCGGGACAGGGATCGGAATGGTGGGCTACACCTTC.

This clone was seen only once. The chain recombines TRBV5-1 with TRBJ2-7; 16 bases map to TRBD2. The CDR3 consists of 16 residues. Trimming took 3 bases from V and 5 from J; bases not matched to a gene: 5. The germline V gene has CDR1 SGHRS and CDR2 YFSETQ. The CDR3 bases are TGCGCCAGCAGCTCGGGACTAGCGGGGGGGCCCCACGAGCAGTACTTC. Translating gives CASSSGLAGGPHEQYF.

This chain links TRBV7-9 with TRBJ2-1; 8 bases map to TRBD1. The germline gives CDR1 SEHNR, CDR2 FQNEAQ (reference sequence). V shed 5 bases, J shed 12 bases, and the junction held 6 bases outside the gene matches. The CDR3 loop spans 12 amino acids. The CDR3 here is CASSPGGQGQFF. Written as DNA, the CDR3 is TGTGCCAGCAGCCCCGGTGGACAGGGGCAGTTCTTC.

This chain uses TRBV5-6 with TRBJ1-2, with D possibly TRBD1 on 6 matching bases. Trimming left V 3 bases short and J 4 bases short, with 7 bases between. This CDR3 region has 12 residues. Germline V lookup: CDR1 SGHDT, CDR2 YYEEEE. The CDR3 sequence: CASSSGVYGYTF. CDR3 DNA sequence: TGTGCCAGCAGCTCAGGGGTCTATGGCTACACCTTC.

The sample holds a few counts of this clone. V usage is TRBV5-8 and J usage is TRBJ1-3, with a possible D match to TRBD1 (6 bases). Between the trimmed V and J ends, which lost 2 bases and 0 bases, there was a span of 9 bases. The CDR3 extends over 15 amino acids. CDR1 SGHTS and CDR2 YDEGEE come from the germline V gene. The DNA for the CDR3 is TGTGCCAGCAGCTTAGGACAGATCTCTGGAAACACCATATATTTT. It yields the protein CASSLGQISGNTIYF.

J is TRBJ2-7 and V is TRBV11-2; 8 positions match TRBD1. This CDR3 comprises 17 residues. With 1 base clipped from V and 4 bases from J, the junction kept 12 bases outside the gene matches. CDR1 SGHAT and CDR2 FQNNGV come from the germline V gene. CDR3: CASSLVVGGRGLYEQYF. DNA of the CDR3: TGTGCCAGCAGCTTAGTGGTTGGTGGCAGGGGGCTATACGAGCAGTACTTC.

V is TRBV4-1 and J is TRBJ1-5, with TRBD1 identical over 8 bases. J lost 4 bases, V lost 4 bases, and 3 bases had no gene match. CDR1 and CDR2 from the germline V gene are MGHRA and YSYEKL. This CDR3 contains 14 residues. In nucleotides, the CDR3 is TGCGCCAGCAGCCTTGACAGGGGAAATCAGCCCCAGCATTTT. Its protein product is CASSLDRGNQPQHF.

In this sample, this clone turned up a few times. The V and J genes are TRBV10-3 and TRBJ2-1; TRBD2 matches 7 bases. Germline CDR1 and CDR2: ENHRY and SYGVKD. CDR3 length equals 13 residues. V trimming: 3 bases; J trimming: 8 bases; junction bases outside the gene matches: 4. The CDR3 coding sequence is TGTGCCATCAGTGAACAGACTAGCTATGAGCAGTTCTTC. This gives the protein CAISEQTSYEQFF.

The CDR3 loop reads CASSSWDSYNEQFF. CDR3 coding DNA: TGTGCCAGCAGCTCTTGGGACAGCTACAATGAGCAGTTCTTC. The chain recombines TRBV7-2 with TRBJ2-1; 7 bases are a match to TRBD1. The CDR3 length is 14 residues. Per germline, CDR1 SGHTA and CDR2 FQGNSA. V shed 4 bases, J shed 3 bases, and the junction held 3 bases outside the gene matches.

The chain has TRBV18 and TRBJ2-7; 7 bases are shared with TRBD1. Germline V gives CDR1 KGHSH, CDR2 LQKENI. V gave up 1 base and J gave up 3 bases; unmatched junction bases: 6. This CDR3 spans 15 amino acids. The CDR3 DNA reads as TGTGCCAGCTCACCACAAGGGGGACAGTTCTACGAGCAGTACTTC. This sequence encodes CASSPQGGQFYEQYF.

CDR3: CASSLDLQRRANYGYTF. As DNA, the CDR3 is TGTGCCAGCAGCTTAGATTTGCAGCGTCGAGCTAACTATGGCTACACCTTC. V is TRBV11-2 and J is TRBJ1-2; D unresolved. CDR1 SGHAT and CDR2 FQNNGV come from the germline V gene. Trimming took off 0 bases at V and 0 bases at J, with 14 bases between the two ends. The CDR3 loop spans 17 amino acids. Looking up the rest from reference TRBV11-2 and TRBJ1-2 gives the full variable domain: EAGVAQSPRYKIIEKRQSVAFWCNPISGHATLYWYQQILGQGPKLLIQFQNNGVVDDSQLPKDRFSAERLKGVDSTLKIQPAKLEDSAVYLCASSLDLQRRANYGYTFGSGTRLTVV.

This chain joins TRBV2 and TRBJ2-7; the match to TRBD1 covers 8 bases. The CDR3 consists of 14 residues. Per the germline V gene, CDR1 is SNHLY and CDR2 is FYNNEI. Losses at the gene ends were 9 bases for V and 5 bases for J; bases not matched to a gene: 12. CDR3 amino acids: CAREKGRGLDEQYF. CDR3 coding DNA: TGTGCCAGGGAAAAGGGCAGGGGGCTTGACGAGCAGTACTTC.

This rearrangement joins TRBV13 to TRBJ2-7; D possibly corresponds to TRBD2 (6 bases). Germline V gives CDR1 PRHDT, CDR2 FYEKMQ (reference sequence). With 4 bases removed from V and 2 bases from J, the gap between germline ends came to 18 bases. The CDR3 length is 16 residues. CDR3 in DNA: TGTGCCAGCAGCTCCGGGAATAGCGGCTTCACCTACGAGCAGTACTTC. Protein sequence: CASSSGNSGFTYEQYF.

The chain joins TRBV28 to TRBJ1-2; 9 bases are shared with TRBD1. The CDR3 runs 14 residues. Germline lookup yields CDR1 MDHEN and CDR2 SYDVKM. Unmatched junction bases numbered 4, after V lost 2 bases and J lost 6 bases. CDR3 DNA sequence: TGTGCCAGCAGTTTAGACAGGGGGAACGATGGCTACACCTTC. It encodes CASSLDRGNDGYTF.

The V call is TRBV28, the J call TRBJ2-5; 10 nucleotides align to TRBD2. The CDR3 contains 15 residues. Germline V CDR1 and CDR2: MDHEN, SYDVKM. The J segment lost 4 bases and the V segment lost 6 bases, leaving 8 bases of the junction unmatched. The DNA of the CDR3 is TGTGCCAGCAGCTTTAGCGGGAGGATGGGAGAGACCCAGTACTTC. Its protein product is CASSFSGRMGETQYF.

V and J are TRBV5-4 and TRBJ2-3; D might be TRBD2 (6 bases). Germline V gene lookup returns CDR1 SGHNT and CDR2 YYREEE (reference sequence). This CDR3 has 15 residues. The V and J ends lost 0 bases and 0 bases respectively, with 8 bases between them. CDR3 residues: CASSLAGTSTDTQYF. The CDR3 bases are TGTGCCAGCAGCTTGGCTGGGACTAGCACAGATACGCAGTATTTT.

On this clone: A read error may produce the germline difference seen at one junction end. The V gene is TRBV25-1, the J gene TRBJ1-1; D is unresolved. Germline-derived CDR1 and CDR2 are MGHDK and SYGVNS. This CDR3 is 13 amino acids long. The CDR3 is CASRSALGTEALF. The CDR3 DNA is TGTGCCAGCAGATCGGCCCTGGGCACTGAAGCTCTCTTT.

Here the CDR3 reads CASRTWASGGPEAFF. The CDR3 DNA reads TGCGCCAGCAGGACCTGGGCCAGTGGTGGGCCTGAAGCTTTCTTT. The V call is TRBV5-1, the J call TRBJ1-1; no reliable D call. Germline V gene data show CDR1 as SGHRS and CDR2 as YFSETQ. V gave up 5 bases and J gave up 6 bases, with 20 bases separating them. The CDR3 is 15 amino acids.

The rearrangement links TRBV14 to TRBJ1-6; no clear D. CDR1 is SGHDN, CDR2 FVKESK, per germline. Trimming took off 1 base at V and 10 bases at J, with 5 bases between the two ends. The CDR3 is made up of 12 amino acids. The CDR3 spells CASSQGSSPLHF. The CDR3 region has the DNA TGTGCCAGCAGCCAAGGGAGCTCACCCCTCCACTTT. The full variable domain, rest sourced from reference TRBV14 and TRBJ1-6, is EAGVTQFPSHSVIEKGQTVTLRCDPISGHDNLYWYRRVMGKEIKFLLHFVKESKQDESGMPNNRFLAERTGGTYSTLKVQPAELEDSGVYFCASSQGSSPLHFGNGTRLTVT.

In DNA, the CDR3 is TGTGCCAGCAGTTTAAGAGGAGGGGAAGGGTACGAGCAGTACTTC. Translation gives CASSLRGGEGYEQYF. The chain carries TRBV27 and TRBJ2-7, with a possible D match to TRBD2 (6 bases). Germline V gene sequence: CDR1 MNHEY, CDR2 SMNVEV (reference sequence). Trimming stripped 2 bases from V and 4 bases from J, with 15 bases between. CDR3 size: 15 residues.

Only one count was recorded for this clone. J is TRBJ2-5 and V is TRBV5-1; TRBD2 matches at 10 bases. Looked up from germline, CDR1 is SGHRS and CDR2 is YFSETQ. CDR3 length: 15 residues. Germline trimming cut 4 bases from V and 1 base from J; bases unmatched to any gene: 4. CDR3 amino acids: CASSVLAGLQETQYF. DNA for the CDR3: TGCGCCAGCAGCGTACTAGCGGGACTCCAAGAGACCCAGTACTTC. Based on the CDR3 plus reference TRBV5-1 and TRBJ2-5, the full variable domain is KAGVTQTPRYLIKTRGQQVTLSCSPISGHRSVSWYQQTPGQGLQFLFEYFSETQRNKGNFPGRFSGRQFSNSRSEMNVSTLELGDSALYLCASSVLAGLQETQYFGPGTRLLVL.

The V gene is TRBV9, the J gene TRBJ2-5; 9 nucleotides align to TRBD2. Germline lookup yields CDR1 SGDLS and CDR2 YYNGEE. There are 16 residues in the CDR3. V lost 0 bases and J lost 1; bases outside the gene matches: 4. DNA for the CDR3: TGTGCCAGCAGCGTAGCGAATAGCGGGGGCCAAGAGACCCAGTACTTC. Amino acid sequence: CASSVANSGGQETQYF.

The CDR3 DNA follows: TGTGCCAGCAGCGCTAGCGGGGGGACCTACAATGAGCAGTTCTTC. Translation gives CASSASGGTYNEQFF. The rearrangement uses TRBV11-2 and TRBJ2-1; 11 nucleotides agree with TRBD2. The CDR3 totals 15 residues. Germline V gene lookup returns CDR1 SGHAT and CDR2 FQNNGV. Trimming removed 5 bases from V and 2 bases from J; junction bases left unmatched: 2. Supplemented by reference TRBV11-2 and TRBJ2-1, the full variable domain reads EAGVAQSPRYKIIEKRQSVAFWCNPISGHATLYWYQQILGQGPKLLIQFQNNGVVDDSQLPKDRFSAERLKGVDSTLKIQPAKLEDSAVYLCASSASGGTYNEQFFGPGTRLTVL.